This TCR beta chain was recorded in a study of cytomegalovirus exposure and HLA in healthy donors. Study results and limitations: An assumption of roughly uniform sequencing depth across donors underlay the presence/absence analyses. Analysis performed later found more than 15,000 TCR beta sequences associated with HLA alleles at 0.05 false discovery rate. It was around 160 TCR beta chains that were listed as cytomegalovirus-associated. Most observed TCR sequences were rare, whereas some public TCRs were detected in many donors.

Per germline, CDR1 LGHNA and CDR2 YSLEER. The CDR3 is 15 residues long. Trimming shortened V by 0 bases and J by 1 base, and 8 bases separated the two germline ends. As concerns this clone: The antigen is undetermined.

Both 60 Vbeta primers and 13 Jbeta primers went into the PCR. Method: immunoSEQ multiplex PCR; TCRdb's copy keeps in-frame clones and lacks some. The sample spans around 140,000 clones; the ten largest clones claim around 1.7%. This chain links TRBV4-3 with TRBJ2-3; a weak D match, TRBD1 (6 bases). The sequence was obtained from a woman in her forties or fifties in good health and CMV-seronegative. Sequencing was performed on PBMCs. The CDR3 bases are TGCGCCAGCAGCCAAGAGTACAGGGGCACAGATACGCAGTATTTT. Protein: CASSQEYRGTDTQYF.